These 13 T cell receptor beta chains share one sample of origin, sequenced in a study of tumor-infiltrating lymphocytes in primary liver carcinoma. A primer in the constant region served to generate TCR beta cDNA from 500 ng of total RNA. What produced the TCR beta libraries was three nested multiplex PCR rounds using slightly modified ARM-PCR. Each of the first two PCR rounds ran roughly 9 cycles with TRBV1-TRBV30 forward and C-beta reverse primers. TCRdb reprocessed the multiplex PCR reads via MiXCR and lists one record per CDR3 protein. The table has fewer than 350,000 distinct CDR3 sequences, less than 75% seen once. They got blood RNA out of unsorted whole blood and also pulled out germline DNA. Sequenced input: peripheral blood. The receptor set was obtained from a man aged 40-50 years with primary liver carcinoma and hepatitis B virus infection.

Turning to this clonotype: A much larger clone is a single base away; this may be a read error. The V and J genes are TRBV12-3 or TRBV12-4 and TRBJ1-4; unclear D gene. The CDR3 contains 15 residues. The CDR3 DNA sequence: TGTGCCAGAAGTTTATCGCATCGGAGGGATGAAAAACTGTTTTTT. Amino acid sequence: CARSLSHRRDEKLFF.

In its sample, this clonotype was seen a few times. The rearrangement uses TRBV11-2 and TRBJ2-1; a weak D match, TRBD2 (6 bases). The V gene's germline CDR1 is SGHAT and CDR2 FQNNGV. The CDR3 is 12 residues long. Trimming stripped 6 bases from V and 8 bases from J, with 11 bases between. This chain's CDR3 is CASSPLADEQFF. The CDR3 nucleotides read TGTGCCAGCAGTCCACTAGCCGATGAGCAGTTCTTC.

The rearrangement uses TRBV5-4 and TRBJ1-6; weak D call: TRBD1 (5 bases). V dropped 4 bases and J dropped 8 bases, with 19 bases sitting between them. There are 16 residues in the CDR3. Germline lookup yields CDR1 SGHNT and CDR2 YYREEE (reference sequence). CDR3 DNA: TGTGCCAGCAGCCGGGGGGTCAACCCGCGAGATTCACCCCTCCACTTT. It yields the protein CASSRGVNPRDSPLHF.

Regarding this clonotype: A much larger clone is a single base away; this may be a read error. DNA for the CDR3: TGTGCCTGCAGTGAAGCAATGGTTACCGGGGAGCTGTTTTTT. Translated: CACSEAMVTGELFF. The gene calls are TRBV6-1 and TRBJ2-2; no definite D call. CDR3 size: 14 residues. Germline values: CDR1 MNHNS, CDR2 SASEGT.

To note about this clonotype: Possible read error: a much larger clone is one base away. The CDR3 here is CASSLLGGETGELFF. The CDR3 coding sequence is TGTGCCAGCAGCTTACTAGGGGGAGAAACCGGGGAGCTGTTTTTT. The chain is built from TRBV6-5 and TRBJ2-2; a weak D match, TRBD1 (6 bases). The germline gives CDR1 MNHEY, CDR2 SVGAGI. Trimming took off 6 bases at V and 5 bases at J, with 16 bases between the two ends. This CDR3 has 15 amino acids.

As concerns this clonotype: This may arise from a read error, as a much more abundant clone is one base away. The rearrangement joins TRBV29-1 to TRBJ2-1, with 8 positions matching TRBD2. Per germline, CDR1 SQVTM and CDR2 ANQGSEA. The J segment lost 3 bases and the V segment lost 1 base, leaving 11 bases of the junction unmatched. CDR3 length equals 17 residues. The CDR3 region is CSVEVGPTGGVYNEQFF. The CDR3 nucleotides read TGCAGCGTTGAAGTTGGGCCAACGGGAGGGGTCTACAATGAGCAGTTCTTC.

Note on this clonotype: One end of the junction is discordant with germline, which a read error may explain. The gene calls are TRBV29-1 and TRBJ2-2; the match to TRBD1 covers 10 bases. Germline CDR1 is SQVTM and CDR2 is ANQGSEA. This CDR3 spans 14 amino acids. CDR3 region: CNVSGQGFTRELFF. The CDR3 DNA reads as TGCAACGTTTCGGGACAGGGGTTCACCCGGGAGCTGTTTTTT.

Worth noting for this clonotype: The junction departs from germline at one end; a sequencing error may be responsible. The genes are TRBV6-1 and TRBJ2-7, with 9 nucleotides matching TRBD2. Germline CDR1 is MNHNS and CDR2 is SASEGT. The CDR3 loop spans 15 amino acids. CDR3 bases: TGTGTCAGCACCTATAGCGGGAGTCCCTCCTACGAGCAGTACTTC. It yields the protein CVSTYSGSPSYEQYF.

This clonotype has a count of ten or more. This rearrangement joins TRBV10-3 to TRBJ2-3; the match to TRBD1 covers 7 bases. The CDR3 sequence is 15 residues long. Germline V lookup: CDR1 ENHRY, CDR2 SYGVKD. Unmatched junction bases numbered 5, after V lost 4 bases and J lost 1 base. The CDR3 protein is CAISGTGTGTDTQYF. The CDR3 coding sequence is TGTGCCATCAGTGGTACGGGGACAGGCACAGATACGCAGTATTTT.

A note on this clonotype: At one end, the junction sequence differs from germline, possibly due to a read error. This sequence joins TRBV12-3 or TRBV12-4 and TRBJ2-7, with TRBD2 as a possible D gene (5 bases). The CDR3 sequence is 14 residues long. The CDR3 DNA reads as TGTGCCAGCAGTTTTTCGGGCGGGTCCTTCGAGCAGTACTTC. It is translated as CASSFSGGSFEQYF.

On this clonotype itself: With a much larger clone just one base away, this may be a read error. This chain joins TRBV12-3 or TRBV12-4 and TRBJ2-6; D remains unclear. The CDR3 extends over 12 amino acids. DNA for the CDR3: TGTGACAGCCGTCCTGGGGCCAACGTCCTGACTTTC. This sequence encodes CDSRPGANVLTF.

The CDR3 loop reads CASSPPGNQPQHF. In nucleotides, the CDR3 is TGTGCCAGCAGCCCACCCGGGAATCAGCCCCAGCATTTT. The rearrangement joins TRBV7-9 to TRBJ1-5; D is unresolved. Looked up from germline, CDR1 is SEHNR and CDR2 is FQNEAQ (reference sequence). CDR3 length: 13 amino acids. The ends were cut back, 5 bases at V and 4 bases at J, with 9 bases in the middle.

This clonotype was seen more than once but under ten times. A much larger clone sits a single nucleotide away, making a read error possible. The chain has TRBV29-1 and TRBJ2-7; weak D call: TRBD2 (5 bases). Trimming cost V 3 bases and J 5 bases, with 11 bases left between them. Germline V gives CDR1 SQVTM, CDR2 ANQGSEA. This CDR3 spans 12 amino acids. In DNA, the CDR3 is TGCAGCGTTGAGGGAGTCGACCACGAGCAGTACTTC. Protein: CSVEGVDHEQYF.